This T cell receptor beta chain appears in the sequencing data of a study of shared clonotypes between healthy human individuals (TCRdb year 2020). Describing the broader study: The cohort included three men and two women between 18 and 49 years of age. For each donor, CD4 naive and CD4 memory were each given three plates, CD8 naive was given two plates, and CD8 memory was given one plate. Blood TCR repertoires of about five healthy adults were deeply sequenced to estimate repertoire size and the extent of clonotype sharing between individuals. To increase sequencing depth and limit assay-specific biases, TCR repertoire library preparation and sequencing were carried out by different laboratories using diverse techniques. Leukapheresis yielded between about 0.85 and 9 billion PBMCs per donor. Overall study results and their limits: Pairwise subsampling led to the expectation that sequencing depth would affect the degree of clonotype sharing among donors. Even with the large sequencing depth, rarefaction of the sorted-subset datasets indicated that sequencing was incomplete. Sharing across several donors was observed for 4.5% to 6.5% of naive CD4, around 3.5% of naive CD8, over 2% of memory CD4, and roughly 0.4% of memory CD8 clonotypes. Sampling was restricted to blood, and TCR repertoires in tissues likely differ from the TCR repertoires found in blood. Because the study included a small number of donors, the genetic and exposure-history diversity represented was limited. Estimated clonotype richness was generally larger for naive than for memory subsets. Compared with non-shared clonotypes, the clonotypes found in all four sorted-subset donors had higher generation probabilities.

In the case of this clone: Its antigen specificity is not known. Base-call qualities are not available, and no considerably larger clone is one nucleotide away.

CD8 naive samples were CD45RO-negative cells positively selected for CCR7, giving a CD45RA+CCR7+ population that excluded TemRA cells. The donors were healthy, HIV-negative adults with no recently reported acute infections or vaccinations. All donors were Caucasian adults living in Nashville, Tennessee, USA. Blood was obtained by leukapheresis, after which PBMCs were separated by Ficoll-Histopaque density gradient centrifugation and cryopreserved in liquid nitrogen vapor phase. Analytical flow cytometry was used to check the purity and quantity of each magnetically sorted T cell population. Each sorted fraction had its genomic DNA isolated and then quantified by UV absorbance on a Nanodrop 2000c. The CDR3, from cysteine to phenylalanine, totals 14 residues. Only CDR3 DNA is held: 42 bases, read in frame from base 1. In the germline V gene, CDR1 corresponds to ENHRY and CDR2 to SYGVKD. Trimming leaves V shorter by 5 bases and J shorter by 7 bases, with the junction holding 5 bases beyond the gene matches.

TCR CDR3 regions were amplified from genomic DNA by multiplex PCR using the deep immunoSEQ assay. Extracted genomic DNA from each cell subset was distributed evenly across all wells of several immunoSEQ 96-well plates, and each plate was treated as a replicate. For sorted subsets, approximately 210 ng genomic DNA, equal to about 30,000 T cell genomes, was loaded into each replicate PCR. Purified libraries were quantified with a Qubit 3.0 fluorometer, sized on a Bioanalyzer 2100, and re-quantified with the KAPA Library Quantification kit. Every immunoSEQ 96-well plate was sequenced on a separate single-read 150-cycle Illumina NextSeq 550 flow cell. The authors processed their data as follows. Because the immunoSEQ output held only junctional sequences and lacked quality scores, the filtering could not match the filtering applied to full-length reads. Sequences were annotated with PyIR, a Python wrapper for IgBLAST v1.9, and V/J genes and CDR3 were assigned using IMGT germline references. Reads were removed for weak V/J assignments (E-value above 1e-6), missing CDR3, stop codons, out-of-frame junctions, or ambiguous translated residues. V3J clonotypes were defined by identical inferred V gene, J gene, and CDR3 amino acid sequence. The percentage overlap between two repertoires was calculated by dividing the number of shared unique clonotypes by the size of the smaller repertoire. Three approaches were used to assess repertoire richness: RTK rarefaction, the Chao1 estimator, and Recon v2.1 estimates of unobserved clonotypes. Generation probabilities were computed with OLGA for all TCRbeta clonotypes obtained by the gDNA method from a handful of donors. TCRdb stores this immuneACCESS table with in-frame sequences only. Part of the clones is absent; in the studies checked, under half of the shortfall reflects unresolved V genes, and no reason is known for the rest. From that table come the V and J calls and clone size; the DNA was used to work out D and trimming. In this sample the table shows 550,000 to 750,000 clones, about 90% of which occur a single time. About 24% of the sample lies in the top ten.

Recombination linked TRBV10-3 to TRBJ1-2; TRBD1 lines up with 12 middle nucleotides. This TCR was recovered from a man aged 25 to 45 in good health. Specimen: naive CD8+ T cells sorted from blood. The cell subset or site label for this specimen denotes: CD45RA+CCR7+. The CDR3 region: CAISPGTGGSGYTF. In nucleotide form, the sequence is TGTGCCATCAGTCCCGGGACAGGGGGCAGTGGCTACACCTTC.